Following are 10 T cell receptor beta chains from one sample sequenced in a study of blood T cell repertoires in COVID-19. Generated by immunoSEQ multiplex PCR, the TCRdb table keeps only in-frame clones and is missing some. The sample carries over 110,000 clones, roughly 86% recorded once. Sequencing was carried out using peripheral blood. The source is a man aged 65 to 85 with acute or convalescent COVID-19.

The chain employs TRBV27 and TRBJ1-1, with D possibly matching TRBD1 (6 bases). The CDR3 extends over 12 amino acids. Germline V gene sequence: CDR1 MNHEY, CDR2 SMNVEV (reference sequence). The V and J ends lost 2 bases and 10 bases respectively, with 11 bases between them. The CDR3 region is CASSLEGGAAFF. CDR3 DNA: TGTGCCAGCAGTTTAGAGGGGGGGGCAGCTTTCTTT.

The chain is built from TRBV24-1 and TRBJ1-2; TRBD1 matches 7 bases. The CDR3 runs to 13 residues. The ends lost 7 bases at V and 7 bases at J; junction bases unmatched: 8. Germline-derived CDR1 and CDR2 are KGHDR and SFDVKD. The CDR3 spells CATSADRDRGYTF. DNA of the CDR3: TGTGCCACCAGCGCTGACAGGGATCGTGGCTACACCTTC.

This chain uses TRBV28 with TRBJ2-3; TRBD2 matches 11 bases. Germline CDR1 and CDR2: MDHEN and SYDVKM. This CDR3 region has 18 residues. J gave up 6 bases and V 5 bases, and 16 bases lay outside the gene matches. This CDR3 is CASSIIAGGPSPGDTQYF. The DNA of the CDR3 is TGTGCCAGCAGTATCATAGCGGGAGGGCCTTCCCCCGGGGATACGCAGTATTTT. Full variable domain (remainder filled in from reference TRBV28 and TRBJ2-3): DVKVTQSSRYLVKRTGEKVFLECVQDMDHENMFWYRQDPGLGLRLIYFSYDVKMKEKGDIPEGYSVSREKKERFSLILESASTNQTSMYLCASSIIAGGPSPGDTQYFGPGTRLTVL.

The chain couples TRBV2 to TRBJ1-6, with D maybe TRBD1 (5 bases). The germline V gene encodes CDR1 SNHLY and CDR2 FYNNEI. V was pared by 11 bases and J by 10 bases, with 18 bases between. The CDR3 sequence is 13 residues long. CDR3 sequence (DNA): TGTGCCGGGGCCGGGACTATGACATCACCCCTCCACTTT. Translating it yields CAGAGTMTSPLHF.

The table lists this clone with a count of one. The chain links TRBV28 to TRBJ2-3; 13 bases map to TRBD2. V was pared by 5 bases and J by 7 bases, with 12 bases of the junction left unmatched. Germline V gene data show CDR1 as MDHEN and CDR2 as SYDVKM. The CDR3 totals 17 residues. The CDR3 sequence: CASSPQLAGGPVYTQYF. CDR3 nucleotides: TGTGCCAGCAGTCCTCAACTAGCGGGAGGGCCCGTATATACGCAGTATTTT.

The CDR3 nucleotides are TGTGCCAGCAGCTTAGTAACCGGGGGGCAGCCCCAGCATTTT. Its protein is CASSLVTGGQPQHF. The chain uses TRBV7-2 and TRBJ1-5, with D perhaps matching TRBD1 (5 bases). V was cut by 1 base and J by 7 bases, with 11 bases left in between. Germline V CDR1 and CDR2: SGHTA, FQGNSA. This CDR3 comprises 14 residues.

For the CDR3, the DNA is TGTGCCAGCAGTGAGGGTTCGAGACTTCAGTCAACAGATACGCAGTATTTT. This encodes CASSEGSRLQSTDTQYF. The chain is built from TRBV25-1 and TRBJ2-3; the D is unclear. Germline V CDR1 and CDR2: MGHDK, SYGVNS. The CDR3 contains 17 residues. Trimming stripped 3 bases from V and 3 bases from J, with 19 bases between.

The chain carries TRBV28 and TRBJ2-5; 8 bases are a match to TRBD2. V shed 1 base and J 3 bases; nucleotides not matched to a gene: 4. The V gene's germline CDR1 is MDHEN and CDR2 SYDVKM. The CDR3 sequence is 15 residues long. The CDR3 bases are TGTGCCAGCAGTTTATACGGGAGGGCCGAAGAGACCCAGTACTTC. Protein: CASSLYGRAEETQYF. Drawing the rest from reference TRBV28 and TRBJ2-5, the complete variable domain is DVKVTQSSRYLVKRTGEKVFLECVQDMDHENMFWYRQDPGLGLRLIYFSYDVKMKEKGDIPEGYSVSREKKERFSLILESASTNQTSMYLCASSLYGRAEETQYFGPGTRLLVL.

This clone was counted once. The rearrangement uses TRBV5-1 and TRBJ1-1; TRBD1 matches at 7 bases. V was pared by 4 bases and J by 11 bases, with 11 bases of the junction left unmatched. The V gene's germline CDR1 is SGHRS and CDR2 YFSETQ. The CDR3 covers 13 residues. CDR3: CASSQRTGSRAFF. The CDR3 coding sequence is TGCGCCAGCAGCCAAAGGACAGGTTCGAGGGCTTTCTTT.

This clone was seen once. The chain recombines TRBV4-2 with TRBJ2-5; 8 nucleotides line up with TRBD2. CDR1 and CDR2 (germline): LGHNA, YNFKEQ. The V segment lost 2 bases and the J segment 4 bases; nucleotides outside the gene matches: 9. The CDR3 totals 16 residues. The CDR3 region has the DNA TGTGCCAGCAGCCAAAGAGATCGGGGGGGGTCAGAGACCCAGTACTTC. Its protein is CASSQRDRGGSETQYF.